Below, 8 T cell receptor beta chains from the same sample are listed, as sequenced in a study of identical twins. TCRdb recomputed calls from the 5' RACE reads with MiXCR, one row per CDR3 protein. This table holds over 250,000 distinct CDR3 sequences, over 8.5% found once. This sample was shared with a second study, whose subject was yellow fever vaccine responses in identical twins.

Sequencing was performed on CD8+ T cells sorted from blood. The receptor set was obtained from a woman between 18 and 29 years old in good health.

This chain links TRBV7-9 with TRBJ2-2; D is uncertain. The germline CDR1 and CDR2 sequences are SEHNR and FQNEAQ (reference sequence). V was clipped by 6 bases and J by 7 bases, with 15 bases between them. The CDR3 is 14 residues long. The CDR3 region has the DNA TGTGCCAGCAGAGACCTCCCAACGGGCGGGGAGCTGTTTTTT. Translated: CASRDLPTGGELFF.

This clonotype was detected ten times or more. This chain uses TRBV4-1 with TRBJ2-7; possibly TRBD2 for D (5 bases). CDR1 MGHRA and CDR2 YSYEKL come from the germline V gene. This CDR3 region has 16 residues. The ends were cut back, 1 base at V and 2 bases at J, with 15 bases in the middle. The CDR3 bases are TGCGCCAGCAGCCAAGGGCCCGCGGACTTAGCCTACGAGCAGTACTTC. It encodes CASSQGPADLAYEQYF.

Many counts were recorded for this clonotype. V and J are TRBV27 and TRBJ2-7; D call uncertain. Trimming stripped 7 bases from V and 5 bases from J, with 9 bases between. The CDR3 spans 11 residues. Germline CDR1 is MNHEY and CDR2 is SMNVEV (reference sequence). The CDR3 nucleotides read TGTGCCAGCAAGAAATCGGACGAGCAGTACTTC. Amino acids: CASKKSDEQYF.

This clonotype occurred a few times. The chain couples TRBV11-2 to TRBJ2-3; 7 bases are shared with TRBD2. The CDR3 runs to 16 residues. The V segment lost 5 bases and the J segment 2 bases; nucleotides outside the gene matches: 10. Germline values: CDR1 SGHAT, CDR2 FQNNGV. The CDR3 bases are TGTGCCAGCAGCGAAGGTTTGCTAGCGGACACAGATACGCAGTATTTT. Its translation: CASSEGLLADTDTQYF.

This chain connects TRBV20-1 to TRBJ2-7, with a tentative D call TRBD1 (6 bases). Trimming took off 0 bases at V and 3 bases at J, with 18 bases between the two ends. Germline CDR1 and CDR2: DFQATT and SNEGSKA (reference sequence). This CDR3 has 16 residues. The CDR3 is CSARDLITGHLYEQYF. The CDR3 DNA sequence: TGCAGTGCTAGAGACCTAATCACGGGACACCTCTACGAGCAGTACTTC.

CDR3 residues: CSVEDYVGGGANEQFF. The DNA for the CDR3 is TGCAGCGTTGAAGATTACGTGGGCGGGGGGGCCAATGAGCAGTTCTTC. The chain links TRBV29-1 to TRBJ2-1, with TRBD2 matching 9 bases. This CDR3 comprises 16 residues. V was clipped by 0 bases and J by 6 bases; unmatched bases: 9. In germline, CDR1 is SQVTM, CDR2 ANQGSEA.

This clonotype was seen ten or more times. This chain uses TRBV6-5 with TRBJ1-1, with D possibly TRBD1 on 5 matching bases. V was clipped by 2 bases and J by 7 bases, with 20 bases between them. The CDR3 is 16 residues long. Per the germline V gene, CDR1 is MNHEY and CDR2 is SVGAGI. The CDR3 loop reads CASSYAGPRPSFEAFF. The CDR3 bases are TGTGCCAGCAGTTACGCAGGGCCCCGTCCTAGCTTTGAAGCTTTCTTT.

This clonotype was found once. The CDR3 reads CASRSRGFYEQYF. The CDR3 nucleotides read TGTGCCAGCCGCTCCCGGGGGTTCTACGAGCAGTACTTC. J is TRBJ2-7 and V is TRBV5-6; D might be TRBD2 (6 bases). This CDR3 comprises 13 residues. V shed 7 bases and J shed 3 bases, with 14 bases lying between them. CDR1 is SGHDT and CDR2 is YYEEEE in the germline V gene.